One and the same sample provided the 30 T cell receptor beta chains below, sequenced in a study of a mutant IDH1 vaccine in newly diagnosed glioma. Time point of the sample: week 35, safety follow-up. A 20-mer mutant IDH1 peptide at 300 ug was injected subcutaneously with topical imiquimod. Their antigens remain unidentified. Some clones are missing from TCRdb's copy, which holds only in-frame ones; the method was immunoSEQ multiplex PCR. Seen here are tens of thousands of clones, under 85% observed once, and the top ten hold roughly 4.7%. Specimen: PBMCs, collected from a glioma patient whose treatment included an IDH1 peptide vaccine. The receptors here all came from a man in his forties or fifties with glioma.

This rearrangement joins TRBV2 to TRBJ1-5; no definite D call. This CDR3 region has 12 residues. The V end was cut by 5 bases, the J end by 0 bases, with 2 bases between. Germline CDR1 is SNHLY and CDR2 is FYNNEI. The CDR3 DNA reads TGTGCCAGCAGTAATAGCAATCAGCCCCAGCATTTT. Protein: CASSNSNQPQHF.

The chain couples TRBV9 to TRBJ2-5, with TRBD2 matching over 7 bases. CDR3 length: 15 residues. CDR1 and CDR2 from the germline V gene are SGDLS and YYNGEE. With V trimmed by 2 bases and J by 5 bases, 9 bases remained unmatched. The CDR3 spells CASSVPSGGEETQYF. The CDR3 region has the DNA TGTGCCAGCAGCGTTCCTAGCGGAGGGGAGGAGACCCAGTACTTC.

This clone came up a few times. Here the CDR3 reads CASSAPQTVGYGYTF. The CDR3 DNA reads as TGTGCCAGCAGTGCCCCCCAGACCGTGGGCTATGGCTACACCTTC. J is TRBJ1-2 and V is TRBV25-1; D is unclear. This CDR3 comprises 15 residues. Germline loops: CDR1 MGHDK, CDR2 SYGVNS. V was trimmed by 4 bases and J by 4 bases, leaving 16 bases between them.

This chain joins TRBV5-6 and TRBJ2-7; D perhaps matches TRBD2 (6 bases). CDR3 length equals 14 residues. The germline CDR1 and CDR2 sequences are SGHDT and YYEEEE. Deletions cut 2 bases from V and 3 bases from J, with 12 bases between. CDR3 DNA sequence: TGTGCCAGCAGCTTAGGAGGGGTGTACTACGAGCAGTACTTC. Protein product: CASSLGGVYYEQYF.

The chain carries TRBV10-3 and TRBJ1-1; D perhaps matches TRBD1 (5 bases). Trimming removed 2 bases at V and 5 bases at J, with 6 bases between. The V gene's germline CDR1 is ENHRY and CDR2 SYGVKD. The CDR3 sequence is 12 residues long. CDR3: CAISERGTEAFF. CDR3 nucleotide sequence: TGTGCCATCAGTGAGCGGGGGACTGAAGCTTTCTTT.

The chain has TRBV7-8 and TRBJ1-2; 7 bases match TRBD1. The CDR3 runs to 13 residues. The V segment lost 1 base and the J segment 8 bases; nucleotides outside the gene matches: 4. Germline V CDR1 and CDR2: SGHVS, FQNEAQ. The CDR3 spells CASSLEGGRGYTF. CDR3 coding DNA: TGTGCCAGCAGCTTAGAAGGGGGCCGGGGCTACACCTTC.

J is TRBJ1-1 and V is TRBV2; D is unclear. The CDR3 is 16 amino acids. Germline V gene data show CDR1 as SNHLY and CDR2 as FYNNEI. With 7 bases removed from V and 1 base from J, the gap between germline ends came to 19 bases. The chain's CDR3 is CASTGVYKAGNTEAFF. The CDR3 nucleotides are TGTGCCAGCACCGGGGTATATAAGGCTGGGAACACTGAAGCTTTCTTT.

CDR3 loop: CASSPDREAKNIQYF. DNA for the CDR3: TGTGCCAGCAGTCCCGACCGGGAAGCCAAAAACATTCAGTACTTC. The chain carries TRBV28 and TRBJ2-4; TRBD2 is a possible D gene (5 bases). CDR1 is MDHEN, CDR2 SYDVKM, per germline. The V end lost 5 bases, the J end lost 0 bases, and 11 bases lay between the germline ends. The length of the CDR3 is 15 residues.

This clone was detected only once. The genes are TRBV4-1 and TRBJ2-1; TRBD1 matches 8 bases. V lost 5 bases, J lost 6 bases, and 3 bases stayed unmatched. Germline assignment: CDR1 MGHRA and CDR2 YSYEKL. This CDR3 region has 13 residues. As DNA, the CDR3 is TGCGCCAGCAGCTATGACAGGGGCAATGAGCAGTTCTTC. The encoded protein is CASSYDRGNEQFF.

The chain combines TRBV19 with TRBJ1-5; D not resolved. Trimming pared 5 bases from V and 6 bases from J, leaving 17 bases between. The germline CDR1 and CDR2 sequences are LNHDA and SQIVND (reference sequence). The CDR3 covers 15 residues. The CDR3 is CASSSDGISGQPQHF. The CDR3 DNA reads TGTGCCAGTAGTTCAGACGGCATCAGCGGTCAGCCCCAGCATTTT.

The V call is TRBV5-6, the J call TRBJ1-6; D uncertain. The CDR3 is 14 amino acids. Germline CDR1 SGHDT, CDR2 YYEEEE. Trimming left V 2 bases short and J 8 bases short, with 11 bases between. The CDR3, as DNA: TGTGCCAGCAGCTTAGGAAACTGGGATTCACCCCTCCACTTT. Protein sequence: CASSLGNWDSPLHF.

The sample holds many counts of this clone. The chain has TRBV5-1 and TRBJ2-6; D may be TRBD2 (5 bases). This CDR3 region has 15 residues. With 2 bases removed from V and 4 bases from J, the gap between germline ends came to 10 bases. Germline CDR1 is SGHRS and CDR2 is YFSETQ. The CDR3 bases are TGCGCCAGCAGCTTTAGAGGGTCAGGGGCCAACGTCCTGACTTTC. Amino acids: CASSFRGSGANVLTF. The full variable domain, its missing parts supplied by reference TRBV5-1 and TRBJ2-6, is KAGVTQTPRYLIKTRGQQVTLSCSPISGHRSVSWYQQTPGQGLQFLFEYFSETQRNKGNFPGRFSGRQFSNSRSEMNVSTLELGDSALYLCASSFRGSGANVLTFGAGSRLTVL.

This clone was recorded a few times. V and J are TRBV9 and TRBJ1-4; a possible D gene is TRBD1 (6 bases). V lost 0 bases, J lost 10 bases, and 13 bases lay in between. Germline V lookup: CDR1 SGDLS, CDR2 YYNGEE. The CDR3 is 14 residues long. DNA for the CDR3: TGTGCCAGCAGCGTAGAGGGGGGTAGCGGAAAACTGTTTTTT. Its translation is CASSVEGGSGKLFF. The full variable domain, rest sourced from reference TRBV9 and TRBJ1-4, is DSGVTQTPKHLITATGQRVTLRCSPRSGDLSVYWYQQSLDQGLQFLIQYYNGEERAKGNILERFSAQQFPDLHSELNLSSLELGDSALYFCASSVEGGSGKLFFGSGTQLSVL.

This sequence joins TRBV30 and TRBJ2-7, with D perhaps assigned TRBD1 or TRBD2 (5 bases each). This CDR3 is built from 19 residues. The V gene's germline CDR1 is GTSNPN and CDR2 SVGIG (reference sequence). Trimming pared 3 bases from V and 1 base from J, leaving 28 bases between. The CDR3 coding sequence is TGTGCCTGGAGGGACTCCGGGGCTACGGCGCCGGTATCGTCCTACGAGCAGTACTTC. Protein: CAWRDSGATAPVSSYEQYF. Drawing the rest from reference TRBV30 and TRBJ2-7, the complete variable domain is SQTIHQWPATLVQPVGSPLSLECTVEGTSNPNLYWYRQAAGRGLQLLFYSVGIGQISSEVPQNLSASRPQDRQFILSSKKLLLSDSGFYLCAWRDSGATAPVSSYEQYFGPGTRLTVT.

The J gene is TRBJ2-2, the V gene TRBV10-2; perhaps TRBD1 as D (5 bases). Per germline, CDR1 WSHSY and CDR2 SAAADI. The CDR3 consists of 11 residues. The V end was cut by 11 bases, the J end by 6 bases, with 10 bases between. The CDR3 DNA reads TGCGCCGGATTACAGGCCGGGGAGCTGTTTTTT. Translating gives CAGLQAGELFF.

V usage is TRBV13 and J usage is TRBJ1-3; 7 positions match TRBD1. Germline V gives CDR1 PRHDT, CDR2 FYEKMQ (reference sequence). CDR3 length: 16 amino acids. Germline trimming cut 6 bases from V and 2 bases from J; bases unmatched to any gene: 10. The CDR3 spells CASRSAGGVAGNTIYF. The CDR3 DNA follows: TGTGCCAGCAGATCCGCAGGGGGGGTGGCTGGAAACACCATATATTTT.

V is TRBV5-5 and J is TRBJ2-7; 15 bases agree with TRBD2. Germline values: CDR1 SGHKS, CDR2 YYEKEE (reference sequence). This CDR3 contains 19 residues. Trimming cost V 3 bases and J 1 base; bases outside gene matches: 11. DNA of the CDR3: TGTGCCAGCAGCTCCCGGACTAGCGGGGGGGCATTGAGGTCCTACGAGCAGTACTTC. This translates into CASSSRTSGGALRSYEQYF.

This clone showed up just once. The chain recombines TRBV13 with TRBJ1-2; TRBD1 might be the D (5 bases). CDR3 size: 16 residues. The germline V gene encodes CDR1 PRHDT and CDR2 FYEKMQ (reference sequence). Trimming cost V 0 bases and J 8 bases, with 19 bases left between them. In DNA, the CDR3 is TGTGCCAGCAGCTTAGGTCTGGGGCCGATAGAGGAGGGCTACACCTTC. Protein product: CASSLGLGPIEEGYTF.

This clone was seen a few times. The chain uses TRBV27 and TRBJ2-1; 9 bases line up with TRBD1. The ends lost 0 bases at V and 7 bases at J; junction bases unmatched: 4. Germline CDR1 and CDR2: MNHEY and SMNVEV (reference sequence). The CDR3 covers 15 residues. CDR3 nucleotides: TGTGCCAGCAGTTTATCCGGACAGGGGAGGAATGAGCAGTTCTTC. It specifies CASSLSGQGRNEQFF.

In its sample, this clone was seen a few times. The chain carries TRBV30 and TRBJ1-6, with no clear D. The germline V and J ends were trimmed by 0 bases and 11 bases, with 8 bases remaining between them. Germline V gives CDR1 GTSNPN, CDR2 SVGIG (reference sequence). This CDR3 spans 12 amino acids. The CDR3 protein is CAWSVAVPPLHF. In nucleotides, the CDR3 is TGTGCCTGGAGTGTCGCAGTCCCACCCCTCCACTTT.

Details on this clone: This same CDR3 is encoded by further DNA sequences in the sample. The chain links TRBV5-1 to TRBJ2-2; D not certain. The CDR3 contains 14 residues. Germline V lookup: CDR1 SGHRS, CDR2 YFSETQ. The V and J ends lost 0 bases and 2 bases respectively, with 5 bases between them. CDR3 DNA: TGCGCCAGCAGCTTGGCCGGAAACACCGGGGAGCTGTTTTTT. Protein: CASSLAGNTGELFF. The full variable domain, in which reference TRBV5-1 and TRBJ2-2 provide the parts outside the CDR3, is KAGVTQTPRYLIKTRGQQVTLSCSPISGHRSVSWYQQTPGQGLQFLFEYFSETQRNKGNFPGRFSGRQFSNSRSEMNVSTLELGDSALYLCASSLAGNTGELFFGEGSRLTVL.

The V gene is TRBV5-4, the J gene TRBJ2-5; TRBD2 aligns across 12 bases. CDR3 size: 15 residues. The J segment lost 4 bases and the V segment lost 4 bases, leaving 5 bases of the junction unmatched. The germline V gene has CDR1 SGHNT and CDR2 YYREEE (reference sequence). CDR3 sequence reads: CASSASGGGIETQYF. The CDR3 nucleotides are TGTGCCAGCAGCGCTAGCGGGGGGGGAATAGAGACCCAGTACTTC.

The rearrangement uses TRBV5-1 and TRBJ1-4, with TRBD1 as a possible D gene (6 bases). CDR3 length equals 15 residues. CDR1 is SGHRS and CDR2 is YFSETQ in the germline V gene. The ends were cut back, 4 bases at V and 4 bases at J, with 14 bases in the middle. The CDR3 nucleotides are TGCGCCAGCAGCCCAAGACAGGATAGTAATGAAAAACTGTTTTTT. Translation: CASSPRQDSNEKLFF.

The chain combines TRBV6-5 with TRBJ1-2, with TRBD1 matching over 7 bases. This CDR3 has 15 amino acids. The germline V gene encodes CDR1 MNHEY and CDR2 SVGAGI. Trimming at V came to 1 base and at J to 2 bases, leaving 4 bases not matched to a gene. The CDR3 loop reads CASSYWRGRNYGYTF. The CDR3 DNA follows: TGTGCCAGCAGTTACTGGAGGGGGCGGAACTATGGCTACACCTTC.

The gene calls are TRBV30 and TRBJ1-2, with D hard to call. There are 13 residues in the CDR3. Trimming stripped 5 bases from V and 4 bases from J, with 14 bases between. Looked up from germline, CDR1 is GTSNPN and CDR2 is SVGIG (reference sequence). The CDR3 nucleotides are TGTGCCTGGGGGGTGGGGTCCGGCTATGGCTACACCTTC. Protein: CAWGVGSGYGYTF.

V usage is TRBV19 and J usage is TRBJ1-5, with TRBD1 as a possible D gene (6 bases). Germline CDR1 is LNHDA and CDR2 is SQIVND (reference sequence). The CDR3 has 15 residues. V lost 2 bases and J lost 0, with 8 bases in between. The DNA for the CDR3 is TGTGCCAGTAGTATAAGGGGGTCTAGCAATCAGCCCCAGCATTTT. Protein product: CASSIRGSSNQPQHF. Full variable domain (outside the CDR3, taken from reference TRBV19 and TRBJ1-5): DGGITQSPKYLFRKEGQNVTLSCEQNLNHDAMYWYRQDPGQGLRLIYYSQIVNDFQKGDIAEGYSVSREKKESFPLTVTSAQKNPTAFYLCASSIRGSSNQPQHFGDGTRLSIL.

The CDR3 protein is CASTAGGQGNEKLFF. In nucleotides, the CDR3 is TGTGCCAGCACGGCTGGGGGACAGGGGAATGAAAAACTGTTTTTT. This rearrangement joins TRBV6-5 to TRBJ1-4, with TRBD1 matching 10 bases. CDR1 and CDR2 (germline): MNHEY, SVGAGI. The CDR3 runs 15 residues. With 7 bases clipped from V and 5 bases from J, the junction kept 7 bases outside the gene matches.

V usage is TRBV7-9 and J usage is TRBJ2-5; maybe TRBD1 (5 bases). V gave up 5 bases and J gave up 7 bases, with 17 bases separating them. In germline, CDR1 is SEHNR, CDR2 FQNEAQ (reference sequence). This CDR3 has 14 residues. The CDR3 coding sequence is TGTGCCAGCAGCATGGCGGACACCGCGTGGACCCAGTACTTC. Protein: CASSMADTAWTQYF.

The chain is built from TRBV6-4 and TRBJ1-6; D is undetermined. Trimming took off 2 bases at V and 6 bases at J, with 5 bases between the two ends. This CDR3 has 13 residues. CDR1 and CDR2 from the germline V gene are MRHNA and SNTAGT. The CDR3 nucleotides read TGTGCCAGCAGTGACCAGTTTAATTCACCCCTCCACTTT. It encodes CASSDQFNSPLHF.

Details on this clone: The junction does not match germline at one end; this may be a read error. This rearrangement joins TRBV28 to TRBJ2-7, with TRBD1 matching 8 bases. The germline gives CDR1 MDHEN, CDR2 SYDVKM. CDR3 size: 13 residues. The chain's CDR3 is CFLRDRKCHEQYF. Written as DNA, the CDR3 is TGCTTCCTACGGGACAGGAAGTGCCACGAGCAGTACTTC.